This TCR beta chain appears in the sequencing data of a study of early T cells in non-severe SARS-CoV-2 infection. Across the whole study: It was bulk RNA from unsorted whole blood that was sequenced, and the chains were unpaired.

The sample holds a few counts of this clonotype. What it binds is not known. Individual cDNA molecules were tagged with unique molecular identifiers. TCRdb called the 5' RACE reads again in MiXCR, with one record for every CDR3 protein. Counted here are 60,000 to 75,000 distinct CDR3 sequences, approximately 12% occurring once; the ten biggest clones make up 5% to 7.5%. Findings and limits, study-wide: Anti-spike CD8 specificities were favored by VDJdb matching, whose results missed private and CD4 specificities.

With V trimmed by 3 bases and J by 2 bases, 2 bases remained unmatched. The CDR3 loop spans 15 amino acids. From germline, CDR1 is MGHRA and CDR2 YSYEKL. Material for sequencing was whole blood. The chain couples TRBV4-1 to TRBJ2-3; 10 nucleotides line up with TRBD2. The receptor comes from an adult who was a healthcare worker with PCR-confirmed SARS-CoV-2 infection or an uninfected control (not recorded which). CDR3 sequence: CASSQTSGFTDTQYF. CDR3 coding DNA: TGCGCCAGCAGCCAGACTAGCGGGTTCACAGATACGCAGTATTTT.